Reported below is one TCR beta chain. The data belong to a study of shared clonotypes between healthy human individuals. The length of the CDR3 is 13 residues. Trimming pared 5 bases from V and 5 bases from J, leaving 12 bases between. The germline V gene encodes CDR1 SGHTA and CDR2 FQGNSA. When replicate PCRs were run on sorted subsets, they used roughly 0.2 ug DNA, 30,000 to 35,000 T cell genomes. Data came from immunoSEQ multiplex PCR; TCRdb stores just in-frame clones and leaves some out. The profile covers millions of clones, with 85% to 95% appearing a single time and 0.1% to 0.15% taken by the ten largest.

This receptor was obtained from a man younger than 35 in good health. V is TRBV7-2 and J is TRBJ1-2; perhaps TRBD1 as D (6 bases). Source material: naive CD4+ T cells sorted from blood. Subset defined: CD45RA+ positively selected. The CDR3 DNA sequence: TGTGCCAGCAGCGCGGACAGATTATATGGCTACACCTTC. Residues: CASSADRLYGYTF.